This entry lists 9 T cell receptor beta chains sequenced from one sample in a study of graft-versus-host responses after intestinal transplantation. The table came from immunoSEQ multiplex PCR; TCRdb's copy has only in-frame clones and leaves some out. This sample has 20,000 or so clones, with roughly four fifths found just once. Sequencing used PBMCs, obtained 14 days after transplant. These receptors all stem from a human patient who received an intestinal transplant, so some T cells may come from the graft donor.

The table lists this clone with a few counts. The chain combines TRBV19 with TRBJ1-5; 7 bases fit TRBD1. V lost 8 bases, J lost 2 bases, and 6 bases stayed unmatched. CDR3 size: 14 residues. Germline V gene data show CDR1 as LNHDA and CDR2 as SQIVND (reference sequence). CDR3 in amino acids: CASSIQGGNQPQHF. CDR3 DNA sequence: TGTGCCAGTTCTATTCAGGGGGGCAATCAGCCCCAGCATTTT.

The rearrangement uses TRBV5-1 and TRBJ2-1; D might be TRBD2 (6 bases). Trimming stripped 4 bases from V and 2 bases from J, with 16 bases between. This CDR3 contains 16 residues. The germline gives CDR1 SGHRS, CDR2 YFSETQ. CDR3: CASSVLSGTTYNEQFF. The CDR3 nucleotides read TGCGCCAGCAGCGTCCTTAGCGGAACTACCTACAATGAGCAGTTCTTC.

The V gene is TRBV4-1, the J gene TRBJ2-3, with 7 bases identical to TRBD1. This CDR3 region has 17 residues. Germline V gene lookup returns CDR1 MGHRA and CDR2 YSYEKL. Trimming at V came to 0 bases and at J to 2 bases, leaving 8 bases not matched to a gene. The CDR3 nucleotides are TGCGCCAGCAGCCAAGATCTCCCAGGGGGTCCCACAGATACGCAGTATTTT. It specifies CASSQDLPGGPTDTQYF.

The rearrangement uses TRBV4-1 and TRBJ2-1, with no clear D. V was clipped by 1 base and J by 6 bases, with 10 bases between them. The CDR3 is 14 residues long. Germline assignment: CDR1 MGHRA and CDR2 YSYEKL. The CDR3 region is CASSQGENPNEQFF. CDR3 nucleotides: TGCGCCAGCAGCCAAGGTGAGAACCCCAATGAGCAGTTCTTC.

The rearrangement joins TRBV6-6 to TRBJ2-2; 7 bases line up with TRBD1. The CDR3 spans 16 residues. Germline trimming cut 2 bases from V and 1 base from J; bases unmatched to any gene: 4. Germline V CDR1 and CDR2: MNHNY, SVGAGI (reference sequence). CDR3 DNA sequence: TGTGCCAGCAGTTACCTCCGGACAGGGAACACCGGGGAGCTGTTTTTT. It codes for CASSYLRTGNTGELFF.

J is TRBJ2-7 and V is TRBV7-3; D is perhaps TRBD1 or TRBD2 (5 bases each). Germline-derived CDR1 and CDR2 are SGHTA and FQGTGA. V gave up 1 base and J gave up 6 bases, with 10 bases separating them. CDR3 length equals 13 residues. The CDR3 nucleotides are TGTGCCAGCAGCTTAATGGGTGGGGGCGAGCAGTACTTC. Translating it yields CASSLMGGGEQYF.

V is TRBV28 and J is TRBJ1-1; tentatively, D is TRBD1 (6 bases). This CDR3 is 13 amino acids long. V lost 8 bases and J lost 5, with 15 bases in between. Per germline, CDR1 MDHEN and CDR2 SYDVKM. The CDR3 sequence is CASGTPGGTEAFF. CDR3 coding DNA: TGTGCCAGCGGGACACCCGGTGGGACTGAAGCTTTCTTT.

The J gene is TRBJ1-6, the V gene TRBV6-1, with D possibly TRBD1 on 5 matching bases. Per the germline V gene, CDR1 is MNHNS and CDR2 is SASEGT. Trimming removed 4 bases from V and 10 bases from J, with 14 bases in between. The CDR3 is made up of 14 amino acids. The CDR3 DNA follows: TGTGCCAGCAGTGGAATAGGGGTAGTGTCACCCCTCCACTTT. This sequence encodes CASSGIGVVSPLHF.

The chain employs TRBV27 and TRBJ2-1; D might be TRBD2 (6 bases). V was trimmed by 2 bases and J by 10 bases, leaving 12 bases between them. From germline, CDR1 is MNHEY and CDR2 SMNVEV (reference sequence). CDR3 size: 13 residues. The CDR3 spells CASSLRRVGEQFF. The CDR3, as DNA: TGTGCCAGCAGTTTACGGAGGGTCGGAGAGCAGTTCTTC.